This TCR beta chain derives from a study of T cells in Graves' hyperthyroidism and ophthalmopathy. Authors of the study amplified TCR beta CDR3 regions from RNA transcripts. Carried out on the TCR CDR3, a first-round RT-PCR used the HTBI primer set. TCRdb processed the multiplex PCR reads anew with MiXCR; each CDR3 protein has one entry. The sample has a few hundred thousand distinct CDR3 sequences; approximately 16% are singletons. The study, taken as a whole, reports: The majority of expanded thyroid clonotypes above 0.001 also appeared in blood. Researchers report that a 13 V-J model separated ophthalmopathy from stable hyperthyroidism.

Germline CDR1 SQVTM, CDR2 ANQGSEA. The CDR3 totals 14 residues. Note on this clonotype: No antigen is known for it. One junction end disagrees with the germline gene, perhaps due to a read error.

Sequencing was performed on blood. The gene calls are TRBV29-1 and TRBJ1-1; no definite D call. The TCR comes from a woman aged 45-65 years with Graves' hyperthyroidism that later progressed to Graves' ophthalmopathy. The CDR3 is CSVEDPRRNTDAFF. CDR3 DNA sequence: TGCAGCGTTGAAGATCCGCGACGGAACACTGATGCTTTCTTT.